This T cell receptor (beta chain) was sequenced in a study of technical replicates of blood from a handful of donors. The CDR3 has 12 amino acids. V lost 8 bases and J lost 7, with 14 bases in between. Germline loops: CDR1 PRHDT, CDR2 FYEKMQ (reference sequence). Sequencing was performed with immunoSEQ multiplex PCR; in TCRdb, only in-frame clones are kept and a portion is missing. Of 75,000 to 90,000 clones in the sample, 93% are singletons; the top ten hold about 0.26%. The receptor's source is a human donor in good health. The material sequenced was T cells isolated from PBMCs. The chain joins TRBV13 to TRBJ1-2, with D possibly being TRBD1 (5 bases). CDR3 nucleotide sequence: TGTGCCAGCGCGGGACCCCCCGGTGGCTACACCTTC. It translates to CASAGPPGGYTF.